The rows below give T cell receptor beta chains drawn from one sample of a study of T cell responses to AZD1222 COVID-19 vaccine. Sequencing was performed with immunoSEQ multiplex PCR; in TCRdb, only in-frame clones are kept and a portion is missing. In the table there are more than 75,000 clones, roughly nine tenths of which are singletons. This material consisted of peripheral blood, taken on day 0 of AZD1222 vaccination. The receptor set was obtained from an adult in good health. The CDR3 runs from the conserved cysteine through the conserved F or W. A D gene is named only where the DNA matches it firmly. Clone sizes are given selectively: once, few, many, or a class where the clone is expanded.

j_gene,abundance,d_gene,v_gene,CDR3nt,CDR3aa
TRBJ1-4,-,TRBD1,TRBV6-1,TGTGCCAGCAGTGAATATCACAGGGGGGATGAAAAACTGTTTTTT,CASSEYHRGDEKLFF
TRBJ2-7,-,TRBD2,TRBV4-2,TGTGCCAGCAGCCCGGGACTAGCGGGAGACGAGCAGTACTTC,CASSPGLAGDEQYF
TRBJ1-1,-,-,TRBV6-5,TGTGCCAGCAGTTACTTTCCGGGATCGACTGAAGCTTTCTTT,CASSYFPGSTEAFF
TRBJ1-2,-,-,TRBV6-5,TGTGCCAGCAGTCAGGGTGACAAAAAGAACTATGGCTACACCTTC,CASSQGDKKNYGYTF
TRBJ1-5,-,-,TRBV15,TGTGCCATCTCCGGGACGCGGGGGCAGCCCCAGCATTTT,CAISGTRGQPQHF
TRBJ2-1,-,-,TRBV6-2/TRBV6-3,TGTGCCAGCAGCCGAGATGGGCCAACCTACAATGAGCAGTTCTTC,CASSRDGPTYNEQFF
TRBJ1-2,-,TRBD1,TRBV5-4,TGTGCCAGCAGCTTTGGACAGGGAGAGAGCGGCTACACCTTC,CASSFGQGESGYTF
TRBJ1-1,-,-,TRBV19,TGTGCCAGTAGCCGATCAGGGACGGCCCATGGGAACACTGAAGCTTTCTTT,CASSRSGTAHGNTEAFF
TRBJ1-4,-,TRBD1,TRBV5-1,TGCGCCAGCAGCTTGGGGACAGGGGTGGATGAAAAACTGTTTTTT,CASSLGTGVDEKLFF
TRBJ1-2,-,-,TRBV30,TGTGCCTGGTCTTACCTGACAGGAGCTAACTATGGCTACACCTTC,CAWSYLTGANYGYTF
TRBJ2-7,-,-,TRBV2,TGTGCCAGTCGTGGCCAGACAGCGGTCGGGGAGCAGTACTTC,CASRGQTAVGEQYF
TRBJ1-5,-,TRBD1,TRBV7-6,TGTGCCAGCAGCGTGACAGGGGTTAGCAATCAGCCCCAGCATTTT,CASSVTGVSNQPQHF
TRBJ2-1,-,-,TRBV19,TGTGCCAGTACCCAGATTGCGGGTGCTTCCTACAATGAGCAGTTCTTC,CASTQIAGASYNEQFF
TRBJ2-5,once,TRBD2,TRBV18,TGTGCCAGCTCACGGGATCTAGCGGGGGCCCAAGAGACCCAGTACTTC,CASSRDLAGAQETQYF
TRBJ2-2,-,TRBD2,TRBV9,TGTGCCAGTCGACTAGCGGGAGTCGAATCCGGGGAGCTGTTTTTT,CASRLAGVESGELFF
TRBJ1-5,-,-,TRBV6-5,TGTGCCAGCATGACAGTGTATAGCAATCAGCCCCAGCATTTT,CASMTVYSNQPQHF
TRBJ2-2,-,-,TRBV19,TGTGCCAGTACCCCTGGCGCGGGGGCAAACACCGGGGAGCTGTTTTTT,CASTPGAGANTGELFF
TRBJ1-1,-,-,TRBV6-2/TRBV6-3,TGTGCCAGCAGCTTATTTGTTATGAACACTGAAGCTTTCTTT,CASSLFVMNTEAFF
TRBJ2-1,-,-,TRBV5-1,TGCGCCAGCAGCCCCGGGACTCCCTACAATGAGCAGTTCTTC,CASSPGTPYNEQFF
TRBJ2-1,-,-,TRBV5-1,TGCGCCAGCAGCCCGGGGACCTACAATGAGCAGTTCTTC,CASSPGTYNEQFF
TRBJ2-2,-,TRBD2,TRBV3-1/TRBV3-2,TGTGCCAGCACCGCTCGGGGGGGGACGAACACCGGGGAGCTGTTTTTT,CASTARGGTNTGELFF
TRBJ2-6,-,-,TRBV25-1,TGTGCCAGCAGCCGCTCTGGGGCCAACGTCCTGACTTTC,CASSRSGANVLTF
TRBJ2-2,few,-,TRBV30,TGTGCCTGGAGTGTACCAGGCACCGGGGAGCTGTTTTTT,CAWSVPGTGELFF
TRBJ1-6,once,TRBD1,TRBV15,TGTGCCACCAGCAAACAGACAGGGGTTAATTCACCCCTCCACTTT,CATSKQTGVNSPLHF
TRBJ2-7,-,-,TRBV6-5,TGTGCCAGCAGCCAGTCTGGGACTGCCGGAGAGGAGCAGTACTTC,CASSQSGTAGEEQYF
TRBJ1-5,-,-,TRBV25-1,TGTGCCAGCAGTCGAGGGAGAGGTCAGCCCCAGCATTTT,CASSRGRGQPQHF
TRBJ1-5,-,-,TRBV29-1,TGCAGCGTGGCGGGGGGCCAGGGTCAGCCCCAGCATTTT,CSVAGGQGQPQHF
TRBJ1-1,once,-,TRBV30,TGTGCCTGGAGTGGAGCCGGGGGCCTCCCTAACACTGAAGCTTTCTTT,CAWSGAGGLPNTEAFF
TRBJ2-5,-,-,TRBV3-1/TRBV3-2,TGTGCCAGCAGCCAAGGACTAGGGGTCTCGGCCCAGTACTTC,CASSQGLGVSAQYF
TRBJ1-1,-,TRBD1,TRBV28,TGTGCCAGCAGGATTCCCGACAGGGGGCGGGGTGAAGCTTTCTTT,CASRIPDRGRGEAFF
TRBJ1-1,-,-,TRBV10-3,TGTGCCATCAGTGAGACAGGACTGGGGAACACTGAAGCTTTCTTT,CAISETGLGNTEAFF
TRBJ1-2,-,TRBD1,TRBV5-1,TGCGCCAGCAGCTTGGAAAGGGGGCTCGATGGCTACACCTTC,CASSLERGLDGYTF